The 26 T cell receptor beta chains presented below share a single source sample, sequenced in a study of blood T cell repertoires in COVID-19 (dated by TCRdb to about 2020). The library was produced with the immunoSEQ multiplex PCR assay. The clones in this table, taken by TCRdb from immuneACCESS, are in-frame only. Not every clone is retained; where verified, under half of the shortfall comes from an unresolved V gene, and the cause of the rest is unknown. The sample includes a few hundred thousand clones, with 70% to 90% observed a single time. The ten largest clones take up just over 6.5% of the sample. The sample taken for sequencing was PBMCs or T cells enriched from blood (not recorded which). These receptors were obtained from a woman aged 50 to 65 who had been exposed to COVID-19.

The chain is built from TRBV19 and TRBJ1-4; D might be TRBD1 (5 bases). Trimming pared 7 bases from V and 7 bases from J, leaving 16 bases between. The CDR3 is 14 residues long. Germline loops: CDR1 LNHDA, CDR2 SQIVND (reference sequence). The CDR3 sequence: CASTGRQQTEKLFF. DNA of the CDR3: TGTGCCAGTACAGGGAGGCAGCAGACTGAAAAACTGTTTTTT.

The V gene is TRBV3-1 (or the pseudogene TRBV3-2), the J gene TRBJ1-2; 8 nucleotides align to TRBD1. V shed 4 bases and J 5 bases; nucleotides not matched to a gene: 3. There are 13 residues in the CDR3. CDR1 LGHDT and CDR2 YNNKEL come from the germline V gene (reference sequence). The CDR3 sequence is CASSLQGAYGYTF. The DNA of the CDR3 is TGTGCCAGCAGCCTCCAGGGGGCTTATGGCTACACCTTC.

This chain uses TRBV7-8 with TRBJ2-1; 15 bases fit TRBD2. The V and J ends lost 2 bases and 5 bases, in that order; junction bases with no gene match: 1. Germline V lookup: CDR1 SGHVS, CDR2 FQNEAQ. CDR3 length: 16 residues. CDR3 residues: CASSLWTSGGDNEQFF. CDR3 bases: TGTGCCAGCAGCTTATGGACTAGCGGGGGGGACAATGAGCAGTTCTTC. Based on the CDR3 plus reference TRBV7-8 and TRBJ2-1, the full variable domain is GAGVSQSPRYKVAKRGQDVALRCDPISGHVSLFWYQQALGQGPEFLTYFQNEAQLDKSGLPSDRFFAERPEGSVSTLKIQRTQQEDSAVYLCASSLWTSGGDNEQFFGPGTRLTVL.

This clone has only one observation. The chain employs TRBV5-1 and TRBJ2-3; D is possibly TRBD2 (6 bases). The germline V gene encodes CDR1 SGHRS and CDR2 YFSETQ. Trimming stripped 4 bases from V and 5 bases from J, with 17 bases between. This CDR3 contains 15 residues. CDR3 loop: CASSPGVLGRDTQYF. The DNA of the CDR3 is TGCGCCAGCAGCCCGGGGGTCCTAGGGAGAGATACGCAGTATTTT.

The chain couples TRBV4-2 to TRBJ1-2; weak D call: TRBD1 (5 bases). The CDR3 has 15 residues. With 2 bases removed from V and 3 bases from J, the gap between germline ends came to 13 bases. The germline V gene has CDR1 LGHNA and CDR2 YNFKEQ. The CDR3 loop reads CASSQQDSWDYGYTF. The CDR3 nucleotides are TGTGCCAGCAGCCAACAAGACAGTTGGGACTATGGCTACACCTTC.

The CDR3 DNA follows: TGTGCCAGCATGAGACTAGAGGCCTACAATGAGCAGTTCTTC. This sequence encodes CASMRLEAYNEQFF. J is TRBJ2-1 and V is TRBV28, with D possibly being TRBD2 (6 bases). This CDR3 spans 14 amino acids. The germline V gene encodes CDR1 MDHEN and CDR2 SYDVKM. V was trimmed by 7 bases and J by 2 bases, leaving 12 bases between them.

This clone was recorded a few times. V and J are TRBV15 and TRBJ2-3; TRBD2 might be the D (7 bases). The CDR3 consists of 14 residues. The V end was cut by 3 bases, the J end by 9 bases, with 16 bases between. The germline gives CDR1 LNHNV, CDR2 YYDKDF (reference sequence). CDR3 nucleotide sequence: TGTGCCACCAGCAGTGGGGGGGCTGTGGCCACGCAGTATTTT. Protein sequence: CATSSGGAVATQYF.

This sequence joins TRBV29-1 and TRBJ2-1, with a weak D call TRBD2 (6 bases). V gave up 7 bases and J gave up 8 bases, with 15 bases separating them. Germline assignment: CDR1 SQVTM and CDR2 ANQGSEA. The CDR3 runs 12 residues. Here the CDR3 DNA reads TGCAGCGCCGATGGAGGGACGGATGAGCAGTTCTTC. This codes for CSADGGTDEQFF.

The V gene is TRBV15, the J gene TRBJ1-1; D is perhaps TRBD1 (6 bases). Germline lookup yields CDR1 LNHNV and CDR2 YYDKDF (reference sequence). CDR3 length equals 17 residues. The V and J ends lost 1 base and 0 bases respectively, with 15 bases between them. DNA for the CDR3: TGTGCCACCAGCAGAGGAAACAGGGCTCACATGAACACTGAAGCTTTCTTT. Translating gives CATSRGNRAHMNTEAFF.

This chain uses TRBV19 with TRBJ1-4, with D possibly TRBD1 on 6 matching bases. Germline V gene lookup returns CDR1 LNHDA and CDR2 SQIVND (reference sequence). Deletions cut 5 bases from V and 0 bases from J, with 16 bases between. The CDR3 is 17 amino acids. The CDR3, as DNA: TGTGCCAGTAGTGAATACACCCAGGGGACAACTAATGAAAAACTGTTTTTT. Its protein product is CASSEYTQGTTNEKLFF.

The chain combines TRBV27 with TRBJ1-2; D remains unclear. This CDR3 has 10 amino acids. Trimming took off 8 bases at V and 8 bases at J, with 9 bases between the two ends. Germline CDR1 and CDR2: MNHEY and SMNVEV (reference sequence). CDR3 region: CASPLRGYTF. Written as DNA, the CDR3 is TGTGCCAGCCCACTAAGGGGCTACACCTTC.

The chain links TRBV11-2 to TRBJ2-4, with TRBD1 matching over 9 bases. Trimming at V came to 5 bases and at J to 6 bases, leaving 11 bases not matched to a gene. The CDR3 is 16 residues long. The germline V gene encodes CDR1 SGHAT and CDR2 FQNNGV. CDR3 nucleotide sequence: TGTGCCAGCAGCGCTGGACAGGGGTGGATGGGAAACATTCAGTACTTC. Translated: CASSAGQGWMGNIQYF. The full variable domain, rest sourced from reference TRBV11-2 and TRBJ2-4, is EAGVAQSPRYKIIEKRQSVAFWCNPISGHATLYWYQQILGQGPKLLIQFQNNGVVDDSQLPKDRFSAERLKGVDSTLKIQPAKLEDSAVYLCASSAGQGWMGNIQYFGAGTRLSVL.

The chain has TRBV13 and TRBJ1-1; D gene uncertain. The V gene lost 2 bases and the J gene lost 1 base, with 8 bases spanning the gap. From germline, CDR1 is PRHDT and CDR2 FYEKMQ (reference sequence). This CDR3 comprises 14 residues. CDR3 residues: CASSLRAANTEAFF. The CDR3 nucleotides are TGTGCCAGCAGCTTACGTGCGGCGAACACTGAAGCTTTCTTT.

The chain is built from TRBV7-2 and TRBJ1-1; no firm D call. V was cut by 5 bases and J by 1 base, with 11 bases left in between. Germline V gene sequence: CDR1 SGHTA, CDR2 FQGNSA. This CDR3 region has 14 residues. The CDR3 sequence: CASSPGGWNTEAFF. CDR3 sequence (DNA): TGTGCCAGCAGCCCGGGCGGGTGGAACACTGAAGCTTTCTTT.

The V call is TRBV9, the J call TRBJ1-1, with D uncertain. The CDR3 sequence is 14 residues long. Germline values: CDR1 SGDLS, CDR2 YYNGEE. Trimming shortened V by 3 bases and J by 11 bases, and 20 bases separated the two germline ends. The CDR3 sequence: CASSATPGSVEAFF. Here the CDR3 DNA reads TGTGCCAGCAGCGCTACCCCCGGCTCTGTGGAGGCTTTCTTT.

J is TRBJ2-3 and V is TRBV24-1; 10 positions match TRBD1. CDR1 and CDR2 from the germline V gene are KGHDR and SFDVKD. The junction had 5 bases not matched to a gene; V was cut back by 3 bases and J by 3 bases. The CDR3 is 16 amino acids. The CDR3 DNA reads as TGTGCCACCAGTGATGTTGACAGGGGGCGGACAGATACGCAGTATTTT. Its translation: CATSDVDRGRTDTQYF.

This chain's CDR3 is CASSEALLGAASYGYTF. In DNA form, the CDR3 reads TGTGCCAGCAGTGAAGCGTTATTAGGGGCGGCTAGTTATGGCTACACCTTC. The V call is TRBV6-1, the J call TRBJ1-2; D perhaps matches TRBD1 (5 bases). Germline V gene data show CDR1 as MNHNS and CDR2 as SASEGT. The CDR3 sequence is 17 residues long. V dropped 0 bases and J dropped 5 bases, with 19 bases sitting between them.

This chain uses TRBV6-2 or TRBV6-3 with TRBJ2-3; D is unclear. Trimming cost V 5 bases and J 4 bases, with 16 bases left between them. The CDR3 has 15 residues. Germline CDR1 is MNHEY and CDR2 is SVGEGT. The CDR3 protein is CASSPWAPGADTQYF. In nucleotides, the CDR3 is TGTGCCAGCAGTCCGTGGGCGCCAGGTGCAGATACGCAGTATTTT.

The V gene is TRBV11-2, the J gene TRBJ2-3; a weak D match, TRBD2 (5 bases). Per germline, CDR1 SGHAT and CDR2 FQNNGV. This CDR3 contains 16 residues. Trimming took off 2 bases at V and 3 bases at J, with 15 bases between the two ends. The CDR3 protein is CASSLIGSGETDTQYF. The CDR3 DNA is TGTGCCAGCAGCTTAATCGGAAGTGGGGAGACAGATACGCAGTATTTT.

The V and J genes are TRBV29-1 and TRBJ2-3, with D perhaps matching TRBD2 (5 bases). Germline assignment: CDR1 SQVTM and CDR2 ANQGSEA. The V end was cut by 4 bases, the J end by 5 bases, with 13 bases between. The CDR3 extends over 13 amino acids. CDR3 coding DNA: TGCAGCGTTGCGGAGGTAACAAGAGATACGCAGTATTTT. Residues: CSVAEVTRDTQYF.

V is TRBV7-9 and J is TRBJ1-2; 10 bases agree with TRBD1. The trim removed 2 bases at V and 7 bases at J, leaving 4 bases unmatched. Germline V gene sequence: CDR1 SEHNR, CDR2 FQNEAQ (reference sequence). The CDR3 consists of 14 residues. CDR3 DNA sequence: TGTGCCAGCAGCTTAAATGGACAGGGGGTTGGCTACACCTTC. Translating it yields CASSLNGQGVGYTF.

J is TRBJ2-7 and V is TRBV11-2; a possible D gene is TRBD1 (6 bases). Germline loops: CDR1 SGHAT, CDR2 FQNNGV. V dropped 3 bases and J dropped 2 bases, with 14 bases sitting between them. CDR3 size: 15 residues. The CDR3 protein is CASSLGRTDTYEQYF. The CDR3 DNA reads as TGTGCCAGCAGCTTGGGAAGGACAGACACCTACGAGCAGTACTTC.

The chain uses TRBV4-2 and TRBJ2-3; 14 positions agree with TRBD2. With V trimmed by 2 bases and J by 6 bases, 4 bases remained unmatched. Germline CDR1 LGHNA, CDR2 YNFKEQ. This CDR3 contains 16 residues. CDR3 region: CASSQRLAGGRDTQYF. The CDR3 DNA reads as TGTGCCAGCAGCCAAAGACTAGCGGGGGGGAGGGATACGCAGTATTTT.

V usage is TRBV5-8 and J usage is TRBJ2-3, with 12 bases aligning to TRBD2. CDR1 and CDR2 (germline): SGHTS, YDEGEE. This CDR3 comprises 18 residues. J was trimmed by 0 bases and V by 3 bases; bases with no gene match: 8. CDR3 in amino acids: CASSWGLAGGPSTDTQYF. The CDR3 DNA sequence: TGTGCCAGCAGCTGGGGGCTAGCGGGGGGGCCTAGCACAGATACGCAGTATTTT.

The chain has TRBV20-1 and TRBJ1-5; D gene uncertain. Germline V gene lookup returns CDR1 DFQATT and CDR2 SNEGSKA (reference sequence). CDR3 length equals 15 residues. Trimming shortened V by 3 bases and J by 0 bases, and 12 bases separated the two germline ends. CDR3 in amino acids: CSASVSSYSNQPQHF. CDR3 bases: TGCAGTGCTAGTGTTAGCAGCTATAGCAATCAGCCCCAGCATTTT.

The chain has TRBV5-1 and TRBJ1-6; TRBD1 is a possible D gene (5 bases). Germline V gene data show CDR1 as SGHRS and CDR2 as YFSETQ. The CDR3 consists of 15 residues. V lost 5 bases, J lost 5 bases, and 14 bases lay in between. The CDR3 region has the DNA TGCGCCAGCAGTCCCGAAGGGGCGAATAATTCACCCCTCCACTTT. This codes for CASSPEGANNSPLHF.